This T cell receptor (beta chain) was sequenced during a study of Graves' ophthalmopathy and Graves' hyperthyroidism. TCR beta CDR3 amplification used RNA transcripts. HTBI primers primed a first-round RT-PCR, and a second-round multiplex PCR followed. TCRdb recomputed calls from the multiplex PCR reads with MiXCR, one row per CDR3 protein. This sample has 650,000 to 900,000 distinct CDR3 sequences, with around 40% found just once. There are many counts of this clonotype. The J segment lost 5 bases and the V segment lost 4 bases, leaving 7 bases of the junction unmatched. The CDR3 spans 14 residues. The germline gives CDR1 SEHNR, CDR2 FQNEAQ (reference sequence).

This rearrangement joins TRBV7-9 to TRBJ2-7; 8 nucleotides line up with TRBD1. The sequence was collected from an adult man with Graves' ophthalmopathy. The material sequenced was peripheral blood. CDR3 loop: CASSSVTTGDEQYF. The CDR3 DNA follows: TGTGCCAGCAGCTCAGTGACGACAGGGGACGAGCAGTACTTC.